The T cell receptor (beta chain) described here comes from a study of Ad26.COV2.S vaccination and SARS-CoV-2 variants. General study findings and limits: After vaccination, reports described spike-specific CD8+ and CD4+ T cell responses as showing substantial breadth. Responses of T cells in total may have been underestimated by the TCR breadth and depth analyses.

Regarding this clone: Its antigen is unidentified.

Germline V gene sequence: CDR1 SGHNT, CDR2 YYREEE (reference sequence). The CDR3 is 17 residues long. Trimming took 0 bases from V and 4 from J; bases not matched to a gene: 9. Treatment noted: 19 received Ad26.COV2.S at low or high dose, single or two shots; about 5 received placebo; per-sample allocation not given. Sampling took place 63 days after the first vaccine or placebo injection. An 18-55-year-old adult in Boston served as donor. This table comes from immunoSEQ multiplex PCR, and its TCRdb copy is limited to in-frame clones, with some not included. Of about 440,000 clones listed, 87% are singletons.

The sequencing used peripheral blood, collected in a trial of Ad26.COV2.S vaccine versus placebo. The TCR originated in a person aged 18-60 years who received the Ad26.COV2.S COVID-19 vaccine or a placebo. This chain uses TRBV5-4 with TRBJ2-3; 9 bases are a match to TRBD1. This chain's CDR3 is CASSLDGDREVPDTQYF. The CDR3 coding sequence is TGTGCCAGCAGCTTGGACGGGGACAGGGAAGTCCCAGATACGCAGTATTTT. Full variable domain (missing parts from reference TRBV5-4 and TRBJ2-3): ETGVTQSPTHLIKTRGQQVTLRCSSQSGHNTVSWYQQALGQGPQFIFQYYREEENGRGNFPPRFSGLQFPNYSSELNVNALELDDSALYLCASSLDGDREVPDTQYFGPGTRLTVL.